One and the same sample provided the 14 T cell receptor beta chains below, sequenced in a study of regulatory T cells in long-lasting Graves disease. The time point denotes: newly diagnosed GD, antithyroid drugs for less than 3 months. The TCR library was made from RNA that had been extracted from PBMCs in TRIzol. HTBI primers from iRepertoire and Arm-PCR of CDR3 regions yielded the TCR beta libraries. TCRdb independently ran MiXCR on the multiplex PCR reads; one entry per CDR3 protein. The data hold more than 300,000 distinct CDR3 sequences, with around 11% observed a single time. These records were also assigned to another study, of T cells in Graves' hyperthyroidism and ophthalmopathy.

The starting material was peripheral blood mononuclear cells (PBMCs), obtained at new diagnosis, from a patient treated with antithyroid drugs. These receptors were taken from a woman aged 18-35 years with Graves disease.

This clonotype was detected many times. The chain couples TRBV27 to TRBJ2-3; a weak D match, TRBD1 (6 bases). The CDR3 has 15 amino acids. V dropped 5 bases and J dropped 2 bases, with 14 bases sitting between them. The germline gives CDR1 MNHEY, CDR2 SMNVEV (reference sequence). CDR3 in amino acids: CASSPFRDTTDTQYF. The CDR3 DNA is TGTGCCAGCAGTCCTTTTAGGGACACCACAGATACGCAGTATTTT.

This clonotype was counted ten times or more. This chain connects TRBV7-9 to TRBJ1-1; D not certain. V dropped 2 bases and J dropped 0 bases, with 10 bases sitting between them. The CDR3 has 15 residues. Germline CDR1 is SEHNR and CDR2 is FQNEAQ (reference sequence). The CDR3 sequence: CASSLRKAMNTEAFF. The CDR3, as DNA: TGTGCCAGCAGCTTACGGAAGGCCATGAACACTGAAGCTTTCTTT.

In its sample, this clonotype was seen many times. CDR3 DNA sequence: TGTGCCAGCAGTGCCCCCGGGACTCTAGTAGCCAAAAACATTCAGTACTTC. As protein: CASSAPGTLVAKNIQYF. The genes are TRBV2 and TRBJ2-4, with TRBD2 as a possible D gene (6 bases). This CDR3 region has 17 residues. Germline CDR1 reads SNHLY; CDR2 reads FYNNEI. The ends were cut back, 4 bases at V and 0 bases at J, with 16 bases in the middle.

The chain couples TRBV5-1 to TRBJ1-6, with D perhaps TRBD1 (5 bases). The germline V gene encodes CDR1 SGHRS and CDR2 YFSETQ. The V gene lost 1 base and the J gene lost 7 bases, with 21 bases spanning the gap. This CDR3 comprises 18 residues. In DNA, the CDR3 is TGCGCCAGCAGCTTGCAGGGCTTCCATTCAGCGTGGAATTCACCCCTCCACTTT. Amino acid sequence: CASSLQGFHSAWNSPLHF.

The rearrangement links TRBV20-1 to TRBJ1-3; D gene unclear. The germline gives CDR1 DFQATT, CDR2 SNEGSKA (reference sequence). Trimming pared 2 bases from V and 1 base from J, leaving 18 bases between. The CDR3 totals 17 residues. Written as DNA, the CDR3 is TGCAGTGCTAGAACCAACATTGGAAGCGAATCTGGAAACACCATATATTTT. Translating gives CSARTNIGSESGNTIYF.

The V gene is TRBV6-1, the J gene TRBJ1-4, with 7 bases aligning to TRBD1. This CDR3 comprises 16 residues. CDR1 and CDR2 from the germline V gene are MNHNS and SASEGT. J was trimmed by 2 bases and V by 5 bases; bases with no gene match: 8. In DNA form, the CDR3 reads TGTGCCAGCAGTAGACAGGGCGGTTGGACTAATGAAAAACTGTTTTTT. It encodes CASSRQGGWTNEKLFF.

Many counts were recorded for this clonotype. V and J are TRBV20-1 and TRBJ1-3; 7 bases align to TRBD1. Per the germline V gene, CDR1 is DFQATT and CDR2 is SNEGSKA (reference sequence). This CDR3 has 14 amino acids. The V segment lost 5 bases and the J segment 0 bases; nucleotides outside the gene matches: 4. This CDR3 is CSASRDSSGNTIYF. Here the CDR3 DNA reads TGCAGTGCTTCCAGGGACAGCTCTGGAAACACCATATATTTT.

Points on this clonotype: Since a much larger clone is just one base distant, this may be a read error. This rearrangement joins TRBV20-1 to TRBJ2-3; D remains unclear. This CDR3 is built from 15 residues. Germline lookup yields CDR1 DFQATT and CDR2 SNEGSKA (reference sequence). Written as DNA, the CDR3 is TGCAGTGCTAGAGCGCCGGGCCACTCCACAGATGCGCAGTATTTT. It encodes CSARAPGHSTDAQYF.

This clonotype was counted at least ten times. This chain joins TRBV7-9 and TRBJ1-5, with D perhaps matching TRBD1 (5 bases). The CDR3 is 16 residues long. The germline gives CDR1 SEHNR, CDR2 FQNEAQ (reference sequence). The V and J ends lost 2 bases and 1 base respectively, with 12 bases between them. CDR3 residues: CASSLSGLGSNQPQHF. The CDR3 DNA reads as TGTGCCAGCAGCTTATCGGGGCTTGGGAGCAATCAGCCCCAGCATTTT.

This clonotype was seen many times. This chain links TRBV7-2 with TRBJ2-5; 9 bases match TRBD2. The germline V gene encodes CDR1 SGHTA and CDR2 FQGNSA. Trimming cost V 3 bases and J 2 bases; bases outside gene matches: 16. This CDR3 comprises 19 residues. The CDR3 sequence: CASSFLGGITSGSQETQYF. In DNA, the CDR3 is TGTGCCAGCAGCTTCCTTGGGGGGATTACTAGCGGGTCACAAGAGACCCAGTACTTC.

In this sample, this clonotype turned up many times. This rearrangement joins TRBV7-8 to TRBJ2-7; 11 bases match TRBD2. The ends lost 1 base at V and 0 bases at J; junction bases unmatched: 8. The CDR3 has 18 residues. Looked up from germline, CDR1 is SGHVS and CDR2 is FQNEAQ. CDR3 amino acids: CASSLGRGTSGFSYEQYF. In DNA, the CDR3 is TGTGCCAGCAGCTTAGGACGTGGGACTAGCGGCTTCTCCTACGAGCAGTACTTC.

J is TRBJ1-1 and V is TRBV19, with 7 bases identical to TRBD1. Germline V CDR1 and CDR2: LNHDA, SQIVND (reference sequence). The CDR3 has 14 amino acids. The V segment lost 4 bases and the J segment 3 bases; nucleotides outside the gene matches: 5. The DNA of the CDR3 is TGTGCCAGTAGTACCCCAGACAGGGACACTGAAGCTTTCTTT. It codes for CASSTPDRDTEAFF.

Ten or more counts support this clonotype. The chain has TRBV15 and TRBJ2-3, with D perhaps TRBD1 (5 bases). Germline V gene data show CDR1 as LNHNV and CDR2 as YYDKDF (reference sequence). CDR3 size: 16 residues. The V end lost 2 bases, the J end lost 4 bases, and 16 bases lay between the germline ends. The CDR3 reads CATSRQGTNHPDTQYF. In DNA, the CDR3 is TGTGCCACCAGCAGACAGGGAACCAATCACCCAGATACGCAGTATTTT. Full variable domain (outside the CDR3, taken from reference TRBV15 and TRBJ2-3): DAMVIQNPRYQVTQFGKPVTLSCSQTLNHNVMYWYQQKSSQAPKLLFHYYDKDFNNEADTPDNFQSRRPNTSFCFLDIRSPGLGDTAMYLCATSRQGTNHPDTQYFGPGTRLTVL.

This clonotype was picked up many times. This chain links TRBV20-1 with TRBJ2-7; 8 positions match TRBD2. Germline V gives CDR1 DFQATT, CDR2 SNEGSKA (reference sequence). The CDR3 runs 13 residues. Trimming removed 4 bases from V and 6 bases from J; junction bases left unmatched: 8. The DNA of the CDR3 is TGCAGTGCTACAGCGGGAGAACCTACCGAGCAGTACTTC. This codes for CSATAGEPTEQYF.